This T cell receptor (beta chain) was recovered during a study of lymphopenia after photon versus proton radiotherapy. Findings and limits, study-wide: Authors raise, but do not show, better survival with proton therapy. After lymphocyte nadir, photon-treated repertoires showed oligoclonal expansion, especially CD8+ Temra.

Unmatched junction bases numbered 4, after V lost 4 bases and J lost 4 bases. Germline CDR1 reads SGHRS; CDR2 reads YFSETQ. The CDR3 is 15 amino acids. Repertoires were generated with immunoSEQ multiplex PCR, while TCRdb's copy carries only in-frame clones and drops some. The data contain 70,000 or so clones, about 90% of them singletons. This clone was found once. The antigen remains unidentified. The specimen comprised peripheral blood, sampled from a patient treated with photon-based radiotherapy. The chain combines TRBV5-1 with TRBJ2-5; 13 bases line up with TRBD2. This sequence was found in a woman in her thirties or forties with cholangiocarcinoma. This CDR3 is CASSQLAGGAETQYF. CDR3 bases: TGCGCCAGCAGCCAACTAGCGGGGGGGGCAGAGACCCAGTACTTC.